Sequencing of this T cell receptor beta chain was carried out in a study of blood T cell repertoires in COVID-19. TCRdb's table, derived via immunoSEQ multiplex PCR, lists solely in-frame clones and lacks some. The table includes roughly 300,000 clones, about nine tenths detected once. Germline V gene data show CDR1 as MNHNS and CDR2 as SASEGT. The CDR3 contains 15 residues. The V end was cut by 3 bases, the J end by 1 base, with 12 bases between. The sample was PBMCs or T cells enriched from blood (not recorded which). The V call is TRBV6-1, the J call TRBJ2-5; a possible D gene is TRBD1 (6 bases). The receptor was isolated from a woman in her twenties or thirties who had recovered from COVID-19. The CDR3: CASSEDRSVQETQYF. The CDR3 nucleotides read TGTGCCAGCAGTGAGGACAGATCCGTCCAAGAGACCCAGTACTTC.